Included here is one T cell receptor (beta chain) sequence, with context. Its antigen remains unknown. The germline CDR1 and CDR2 sequences are LNHNV and YYDKDF (reference sequence). Trimming pared 0 bases from V and 3 bases from J, leaving 9 bases between. The CDR3 is made up of 14 amino acids. TCRdb called the 5' RACE reads again in MiXCR, with one record for every CDR3 protein. Of about 530,000 distinct CDR3 sequences in the sample, approximately 20% are singletons; the top ten hold approximately 0.5%. The sample originates from a study of identical twins. Findings and limits, study-wide: Modelling underestimated the level of out-of-frame TCR alpha sharing observed in monozygotic twins. Low generation probability was overrepresented in out-of-frame alpha sequences shared by twins.

These data are also associated with another study on yellow fever vaccine responses in identical twins.

This receptor was obtained from a woman aged 18 to 35 in good health. What was sequenced was CD4+ T cells sorted from blood. The chain has TRBV15 and TRBJ2-7; weak D call: TRBD1 (5 bases). The CDR3 DNA is TGTGCCACCAGCAGAGATCAGGGCCTCTACGAGCAGTACTTC. Its translation: CATSRDQGLYEQYF.